These 18 T cell receptor beta chains were sequenced from one sample in a study of blood T cell repertoires in COVID-19 (TCRdb year 2020). Libraries were made using the immunoSEQ multiplex PCR assay. Imported from immuneACCESS, the table was reduced by TCRdb to in-frame sequences with V and J called. These copies leave out some clones; in studies compared against another copy, an unresolved V gene accounts for under half, and the cause of the remainder is not known. This sample is represented by 250,000 to 300,000 clones; about nine tenths of them were singletons. Roughly 2.8% of the sample is taken by the ten largest. Sequencing was done on a sample of PBMCs or T cells enriched from blood (not recorded which). These receptors came from a woman in her fifties or sixties who had been exposed to COVID-19.

In this sample, this clone turned up once. The chain recombines TRBV15 with TRBJ2-5; unclear D gene. Germline V CDR1 and CDR2: LNHNV, YYDKDF (reference sequence). The CDR3 has 15 residues. V shed 0 bases and J shed 4 bases, with 12 bases lying between them. This CDR3 reads CATSRDLWPGETQYF. DNA of the CDR3: TGTGCCACCAGCAGAGATTTGTGGCCAGGAGAGACCCAGTACTTC.

The V gene is TRBV7-6, the J gene TRBJ2-1, with 9 bases lining up with TRBD2. This CDR3 has 16 amino acids. Germline V gives CDR1 SGHVS, CDR2 FNYEAQ. The J segment lost 6 bases and the V segment lost 3 bases, leaving 9 bases of the junction unmatched. CDR3 residues: CASSFLGLASSNEQFF. CDR3 bases: TGTGCCAGCAGCTTTTTGGGACTAGCCTCTAGCAATGAGCAGTTCTTC.

The genes are TRBV7-6 and TRBJ2-3; a possible D gene is TRBD2 (5 bases). From germline, CDR1 is SGHVS and CDR2 FNYEAQ. The CDR3 extends over 15 amino acids. V dropped 5 bases and J dropped 2 bases, with 14 bases sitting between them. The CDR3 is CASSPQTTVTDTQYF. CDR3 sequence (DNA): TGTGCCAGCAGCCCGCAGACTACAGTCACAGATACGCAGTATTTT.

The chain links TRBV27 to TRBJ2-6; the D is unclear. The CDR3 sequence is 17 residues long. Per germline, CDR1 MNHEY and CDR2 SMNVEV (reference sequence). The V and J ends lost 2 bases and 0 bases respectively, with 11 bases between them. The CDR3 reads CASSLTSYPSGANVLTF. The CDR3 bases are TGTGCCAGCAGTTTAACGTCCTACCCCTCTGGGGCCAACGTCCTGACTTTC.

The chain has TRBV9 and TRBJ2-2; 11 nucleotides agree with TRBD2. The CDR3 has 15 amino acids. Germline loops: CDR1 SGDLS, CDR2 YYNGEE. V lost 3 bases, J lost 5 bases, and 3 bases stayed unmatched. In nucleotides, the CDR3 is TGTGCCAGCAGCGCTAGCGGGGGGTGGACCGGGGAGCTGTTTTTT. This sequence encodes CASSASGGWTGELFF.

The chain recombines TRBV5-1 with TRBJ1-4; 9 bases match TRBD1. This CDR3 has 14 residues. The V gene end was trimmed by 4 bases and the J gene end by 6 bases; junction bases not matched to a gene: 4. CDR1 is SGHRS and CDR2 is YFSETQ in the germline V gene. CDR3 protein: CASSGGQGHEKLFF. Here the CDR3 DNA reads TGCGCCAGCAGCGGGGGACAGGGCCATGAAAAACTGTTTTTT.

This chain links TRBV27 with TRBJ1-1; 9 nucleotides match TRBD1. V lost 5 bases and J lost 3; bases outside the gene matches: 7. From germline, CDR1 is MNHEY and CDR2 SMNVEV (reference sequence). This CDR3 contains 15 residues. The CDR3 sequence is CASSPGTGRDTEAFF. CDR3 DNA sequence: TGTGCCAGCAGTCCGGGGACAGGGAGGGACACTGAAGCTTTCTTT.

J is TRBJ2-7 and V is TRBV5-1; no reliable D call. The CDR3 is 13 amino acids. V was clipped by 2 bases and J by 1 base, with 7 bases between them. The germline CDR1 and CDR2 sequences are SGHRS and YFSETQ. The CDR3 DNA sequence: TGCGCCAGCAGCTTCTCCAGTTCCTACGAGCAGTACTTC. This sequence encodes CASSFSSSYEQYF.

The gene calls are TRBV3-1 (or the pseudogene TRBV3-2) and TRBJ1-3; D unresolved. V lost 0 bases to trimming and J lost 1 base, with 13 bases between them. CDR1 and CDR2 from the germline V gene are LGHDT and YNNKEL (reference sequence). CDR3 length: 17 amino acids. CDR3 in DNA: TGTGCCAGCAGCCAAGATCTTATCCGGCGGTCTGGAAACACCATATATTTT. Amino acids: CASSQDLIRRSGNTIYF.

This chain connects TRBV4-2 to TRBJ1-4, with D possibly TRBD1 on 6 matching bases. The germline V gene has CDR1 LGHNA and CDR2 YNFKEQ. This CDR3 comprises 16 residues. Trimming shortened V by 0 bases and J by 8 bases, and 16 bases separated the two germline ends. The CDR3 coding sequence is TGTGCCAGCAGCCAAGATACCGGGACAATTCGCGAAAAACTGTTTTTT. Its translation: CASSQDTGTIREKLFF.

This sequence joins TRBV5-4 and TRBJ2-3; 8 positions agree with TRBD2. The trim removed 1 base at V and 1 base at J, leaving 8 bases unmatched. CDR1 and CDR2 from the germline V gene are SGHNT and YYREEE (reference sequence). The CDR3 is 17 residues long. CDR3 in DNA: TGTGCCAGCAGCTTGTCTAGGACTAGCAGAGGCACAGATACGCAGTATTTT. Translated: CASSLSRTSRGTDTQYF.

This chain links TRBV13 with TRBJ1-1; D remains ambiguous. Germline values: CDR1 PRHDT, CDR2 FYEKMQ (reference sequence). V dropped 11 bases and J dropped 4 bases, with 17 bases sitting between them. CDR3 length equals 13 residues. In nucleotides, the CDR3 is TGTGCCTCCCTCGGCAGCGGGAGCACTGAAGCTTTCTTT. Amino acids: CASLGSGSTEAFF. The full variable domain, rest sourced from reference TRBV13 and TRBJ1-1, is AAGVIQSPRHLIKEKRETATLKCYPIPRHDTVYWYQQGPGQDPQFLISFYEKMQSDKGSIPDRFSAQQFSDYHSELNMSSLELGDSALYFCASLGSGSTEAFFGQGTRLTVV.

The chain uses TRBV10-3 and TRBJ2-2; TRBD2 aligns across 13 bases. V shed 6 bases, J shed 0 bases, and the junction held 10 bases outside the gene matches. Per the germline V gene, CDR1 is ENHRY and CDR2 is SYGVKD. The CDR3 has 19 amino acids. The CDR3 sequence is CAIRDVGLAGATNTGELFF. CDR3 coding DNA: TGTGCCATCAGAGATGTAGGACTAGCGGGGGCCACGAACACCGGGGAGCTGTTTTTT.

The chain joins TRBV5-1 to TRBJ2-7; TRBD1 is a possible D gene (6 bases). The CDR3 covers 14 residues. The germline V gene encodes CDR1 SGHRS and CDR2 YFSETQ. Trimming took off 1 base at V and 3 bases at J, with 11 bases between the two ends. The chain's CDR3 is CASSLPRQDYEQYF. The CDR3 region has the DNA TGCGCCAGCAGCTTGCCGAGACAGGACTACGAGCAGTACTTC.

The rearrangement uses TRBV29-1 and TRBJ2-3; 8 positions match TRBD1. Germline V gene lookup returns CDR1 SQVTM and CDR2 ANQGSEA. The CDR3 has 14 residues. J gave up 2 bases and V 4 bases, and 5 bases lay outside the gene matches. The CDR3 region has the DNA TGCAGCGTTGGTTCAGGGGGCGTCACAGATACGCAGTATTTT. It encodes CSVGSGGVTDTQYF.

The CDR3 sequence is CASSVAPRDEQYF. CDR3 sequence (DNA): TGTGCCAGCAGCGTAGCACCCCGGGACGAGCAGTACTTC. The rearrangement joins TRBV9 to TRBJ2-7; D uncertain. CDR1 is SGDLS, CDR2 YYNGEE, per germline. The CDR3 sequence is 13 residues long. V shed 0 bases and J shed 5 bases, with 9 bases lying between them.

J is TRBJ1-2 and V is TRBV7-9; D is perhaps TRBD1 (5 bases). Deletions cut 5 bases from V and 2 bases from J, with 12 bases between. The CDR3 loop spans 14 amino acids. Germline loops: CDR1 SEHNR, CDR2 FQNEAQ (reference sequence). The CDR3 is CASSMSGGNYGYTF. CDR3 bases: TGTGCCAGCAGCATGTCCGGGGGGAACTATGGCTACACCTTC. The entire variable domain, with the rest obtained from reference TRBV7-9 and TRBJ1-2, is as follows: DTGVSQNPRHKITKRGQNVTFRCDPISEHNRLYWYRQTLGQGPEFLTYFQNEAQLEKSRLLSDRFSAERPKGSFSTLEIQRTEQGDSAMYLCASSMSGGNYGYTFGSGTRLTVV.

This chain connects TRBV24-1 to TRBJ1-5; D not certain. The CDR3 length is 13 residues. The germline gives CDR1 KGHDR, CDR2 SFDVKD. V was trimmed by 5 bases and J by 5 bases, leaving 9 bases between them. CDR3 region: CATSGFDYQPQHF. The CDR3 DNA follows: TGTGCCACCAGTGGGTTCGACTATCAGCCCCAGCATTTT.